This T cell receptor beta chain was captured in a study of cytomegalovirus exposure and HLA in healthy donors. Study as a whole: An early release of data contained around 80 million unique TCRs, which came from HLA-typed donors.

This clone was seen a handful of times. Vbeta (60) and Jbeta (13) primers were used in the PCR. Generated by immunoSEQ multiplex PCR, the TCRdb table keeps only in-frame clones and is missing some. Among more than 110,000 clones, roughly three quarters were seen once, and the ten largest hold 4% to 6%. Germline CDR1 is SGHVS and CDR2 is FQNEAQ. The CDR3 totals 14 residues. V shed 5 bases and J 3 bases; nucleotides not matched to a gene: 4. The gene calls are TRBV7-8 and TRBJ1-5; 7 bases agree with TRBD1. This clonotype originated in a woman in her fifties or sixties in good health and CMV-seronegative. Sequences were obtained from PBMCs. The CDR3 nucleotides are TGTGCCAGCAGCCGGACAGGTGACAATCAGCCCCAGCATTTT. It is translated as CASSRTGDNQPQHF.